The 29 T cell receptor beta chains in this list originate from one sample, sequenced in a study of control samples from healthy donors and cancer patients. Repertoires were generated with immunoSEQ multiplex PCR, while TCRdb's copy carries only in-frame clones and drops some. The sample shows about 14,000 clones, around 79% of them seen only once. The specimen sequenced was formalin-fixed, paraffin-embedded tissue. The receptors derive from a male donor with melanoma.

The chain couples TRBV3-1 (or the pseudogene TRBV3-2) to TRBJ1-6; D may be TRBD1 (6 bases). Per germline, CDR1 LGHDT and CDR2 YNNKEL (reference sequence). V was trimmed by 2 bases and J by 3 bases, leaving 11 bases between them. The CDR3 sequence is 16 residues long. CDR3 sequence reads: CASSQSGGGYNSPLHF. Written as DNA, the CDR3 is TGTGCCAGCAGCCAATCTGGAGGGGGCTATAATTCACCCCTCCACTTT.

The rearrangement links TRBV25-1 to TRBJ1-2; the D gene is possibly TRBD1 (5 bases). The ends were cut back, 1 base at V and 7 bases at J, with 16 bases in the middle. In germline, CDR1 is MGHDK, CDR2 SYGVNS. The CDR3 spans 15 residues. CDR3 loop: CASSELSRDFSGYTF. The CDR3 nucleotides are TGTGCCAGCAGTGAATTATCACGGGACTTCTCTGGCTACACCTTC.

This rearrangement joins TRBV2 to TRBJ2-5; the D gene is possibly TRBD2 (7 bases). The CDR3 loop spans 14 amino acids. Germline CDR1 is SNHLY and CDR2 is FYNNEI. Between the trimmed V and J ends, which lost 7 bases and 5 bases, there was a span of 17 bases. In DNA, the CDR3 is TGTGCCAGCATCCGGGGGGCTCTCAGGGAGACCCAGTACTTC. Translated: CASIRGALRETQYF.

Sample share makes this clone medium-sized. The chain uses TRBV3-1 (or the pseudogene TRBV3-2) and TRBJ1-5, with D maybe TRBD1 (5 bases). The CDR3 extends over 16 amino acids. CDR1 and CDR2 (germline): LGHDT, YNNKEL (reference sequence). Between the trimmed V and J ends, which lost 2 bases and 2 bases, there was a span of 13 bases. The CDR3 nucleotides read TGTGCCAGCAGCCAAAACCGGGGCGCGGGCAATCAGCCCCAGCATTTT. Amino acids: CASSQNRGAGNQPQHF.

This chain uses TRBV12-3 or TRBV12-4 with TRBJ1-6; 8 bases are shared with TRBD1. The CDR3 is 13 residues long. V lost 5 bases to trimming and J lost 7 bases; unmatched junction nucleotides: 1. The CDR3: CASSRTGNSPLHF. The CDR3 DNA sequence: TGTGCCAGCAGTCGGACAGGGAATTCACCCCTCCACTTT.

In its sample, this clone was seen a few times. The chain uses TRBV19 and TRBJ2-5; no clear D gene. Per germline, CDR1 LNHDA and CDR2 SQIVND (reference sequence). This CDR3 has 14 residues. V dropped 1 base and J dropped 5 bases, with 11 bases sitting between them. CDR3 coding DNA: TGTGCCAGTAGTATAGGGACGCCACGGGAGACCCAGTACTTC. This translates into CASSIGTPRETQYF. Full variable domain (missing parts from reference TRBV19 and TRBJ2-5): DGGITQSPKYLFRKEGQNVTLSCEQNLNHDAMYWYRQDPGQGLRLIYYSQIVNDFQKGDIAEGYSVSREKKESFPLTVTSAQKNPTAFYLCASSIGTPRETQYFGPGTRLLVL.

V usage is TRBV6-2 or TRBV6-3 and J usage is TRBJ1-5; TRBD1 aligns across 7 bases. CDR3 length equals 17 residues. The junction had 10 bases not matched to a gene; V was cut back by 5 bases and J by 0 bases. In germline, CDR1 is MNHEY, CDR2 SVGEGT. The CDR3 region is CASSHRTGVYSNQPQHF. The CDR3 DNA follows: TGTGCCAGCAGTCATCGGACAGGAGTTTATAGCAATCAGCCCCAGCATTTT.

The rearrangement links TRBV7-2 to TRBJ1-1; TRBD1 aligns across 9 bases. Germline-derived CDR1 and CDR2 are SGHTA and FQGNSA. Trimming cost V 8 bases and J 7 bases; bases outside gene matches: 14. The CDR3 is 15 amino acids. The CDR3 sequence is CASGTYRGRIGEAFF. In DNA form, the CDR3 reads TGTGCCAGCGGAACATACAGGGGGCGGATCGGTGAAGCTTTCTTT.

The V gene is TRBV15, the J gene TRBJ2-1, with D uncertain. This CDR3 contains 11 residues. Germline lookup yields CDR1 LNHNV and CDR2 YYDKDF (reference sequence). V was pared by 3 bases and J by 8 bases, with 5 bases between. Written as DNA, the CDR3 is TGTGCCACCAGCAGGTGGGATGAGCAGTTCTTC. Translated, it gives CATSRWDEQFF.

V is TRBV3-1 (or the pseudogene TRBV3-2) and J is TRBJ2-5, with D tentatively TRBD2 (5 bases). Germline V CDR1 and CDR2: LGHDT, YNNKEL (reference sequence). The CDR3 covers 15 residues. V was pared by 1 base and J by 3 bases, with 12 bases between. This CDR3 is CASSQAYGKKETQYF. In nucleotides, the CDR3 is TGTGCCAGCAGCCAAGCGTACGGGAAGAAAGAGACCCAGTACTTC.

This chain links TRBV5-1 with TRBJ1-1, with a weak D call TRBD1 (5 bases). Germline V gene lookup returns CDR1 SGHRS and CDR2 YFSETQ. The CDR3 length is 14 residues. V lost 0 bases to trimming and J lost 0 bases, with 6 bases between them. CDR3 protein: CASSLGTLNTEAFF. In DNA form, the CDR3 reads TGCGCCAGCAGCTTGGGGACATTGAACACTGAAGCTTTCTTT.

This sequence joins TRBV3-1 (or the pseudogene TRBV3-2) and TRBJ2-6, with a weak D call TRBD1 (5 bases). Germline CDR1 and CDR2: LGHDT and YNNKEL (reference sequence). V shed 0 bases and J shed 0 bases, with 9 bases lying between them. CDR3 length: 17 amino acids. The CDR3 DNA sequence: TGTGCCAGCAGCCAAGATACAGGAAGCTCTGGGGCCAACGTCCTGACTTTC. Translating it yields CASSQDTGSSGANVLTF.

The chain links TRBV7-2 to TRBJ2-4; either TRBD1 or TRBD2 may supply D (5 bases each). Germline CDR1 and CDR2: SGHTA and FQGNSA. V gave up 1 base and J gave up 4 bases, with 11 bases separating them. This CDR3 has 15 residues. The CDR3 nucleotides read TGTGCCAGCAGCTTAGAGGTGAGGGGTAAAAACATTCAGTACTTC. Residues: CASSLEVRGKNIQYF.

The chain links TRBV6-5 to TRBJ2-2; tentatively, D is TRBD1 (6 bases). CDR1 is MNHEY, CDR2 SVGAGI, per germline. The CDR3 sequence is 14 residues long. Trimming pared 5 bases from V and 0 bases from J, leaving 7 bases between. CDR3 protein: CASSRTANTGELFF. Written as DNA, the CDR3 is TGTGCCAGCAGTCGGACAGCGAACACCGGGGAGCTGTTTTTT.

This clone was seen a few times. The V call is TRBV2, the J call TRBJ2-1, with D perhaps matching TRBD1 (6 bases). Trimming pared 7 bases from V and 8 bases from J, leaving 12 bases between. Germline assignment: CDR1 SNHLY and CDR2 FYNNEI. This CDR3 comprises 12 residues. CDR3 sequence: CASTEQGYEQFF. Written as DNA, the CDR3 is TGTGCCAGCACCGAACAGGGCTATGAGCAGTTCTTC. The full variable domain, completed using reference TRBV2 and TRBJ2-1, is EPEVTQTPSHQVTQMGQEVILRCVPISNHLYFYWYRQILGQKVEFLVSFYNNEISEKSEIFDDQFSVERPDGSNFTLKIRSTKLEDSAMYFCASTEQGYEQFFGPGTRLTVL.

The DNA for the CDR3 is TGTGCCAGCAGCTCCGGCGGGTGGGACTACGAGCAGTACTTC. Translated: CASSSGGWDYEQYF. The V call is TRBV5-5, the J call TRBJ2-7; a weak D match, TRBD2 (5 bases). Trimming took off 3 bases at V and 3 bases at J, with 13 bases between the two ends. The germline V gene encodes CDR1 SGHKS and CDR2 YYEKEE (reference sequence). CDR3 length: 14 amino acids.

This clone was counted a few times. This chain uses TRBV5-1 with TRBJ1-2; 8 bases map to TRBD1. Germline V gene lookup returns CDR1 SGHRS and CDR2 YFSETQ. With V trimmed by 4 bases and J by 7 bases, 6 bases remained unmatched. The CDR3 totals 13 residues. CDR3: CASSTDRVSGYTF. In DNA form, the CDR3 reads TGCGCCAGCAGCACGGACAGGGTCAGTGGCTACACCTTC.

V usage is TRBV7-9 and J usage is TRBJ2-7; D ambiguous. The CDR3 length is 12 residues. Germline V gene lookup returns CDR1 SEHNR and CDR2 FQNEAQ (reference sequence). Trimming shortened V by 3 bases and J by 1 base, and 4 bases separated the two germline ends. The CDR3 DNA reads TGTGCCAGCAGCTTTGTATCCTACGAGCAGTACTTC. Protein product: CASSFVSYEQYF.

This clone is labeled medium-sized. The chain employs TRBV19 and TRBJ1-2; maybe TRBD1 (5 bases). Germline V lookup: CDR1 LNHDA, CDR2 SQIVND (reference sequence). This CDR3 comprises 16 residues. Trimming cost V 7 bases and J 8 bases, with 26 bases left between them. The CDR3 bases are TGTGCCAGTACCATCCAGGGCAGTGGGAACTCGTGGGGCTACACCTTC. Translation: CASTIQGSGNSWGYTF. Combining the CDR3 with reference TRBV19 and TRBJ1-2 gives the whole variable domain DGGITQSPKYLFRKEGQNVTLSCEQNLNHDAMYWYRQDPGQGLRLIYYSQIVNDFQKGDIAEGYSVSREKKESFPLTVTSAQKNPTAFYLCASTIQGSGNSWGYTFGSGTRLTVV.

CDR3 DNA: TGTGCCAGCAGTTACCTGCTAGGGCAGGGGGATACGCAGTATTTT. Residues: CASSYLLGQGDTQYF. The rearrangement links TRBV6-2 or TRBV6-3 to TRBJ2-3; a possible D gene is TRBD1 (6 bases). Germline CDR1 is MNHEY and CDR2 is SVGEGT. There are 15 residues in the CDR3. The germline V and J ends were trimmed by 2 bases and 6 bases, with 15 bases remaining between them.

The chain has TRBV19 and TRBJ2-4; D remains unclear. The germline gives CDR1 LNHDA, CDR2 SQIVND (reference sequence). The CDR3 length is 14 residues. V shed 5 bases and J shed 1 base, with 9 bases lying between them. DNA for the CDR3: TGTGCCAGTAGTCTGGGGATTGCCAAAAACATTCAGTACTTC. Translated: CASSLGIAKNIQYF.

Here the CDR3 reads CASSTPRAEQFF. CDR3 sequence (DNA): TGTGCCAGCAGCACCCCTAGGGCTGAGCAGTTCTTC. The chain couples TRBV4-2 to TRBJ2-1, with D hard to call. V was clipped by 5 bases and J by 9 bases, with 11 bases between them. Looked up from germline, CDR1 is LGHNA and CDR2 is YNFKEQ. The CDR3 sequence is 12 residues long.

This clone was picked up one time. V is TRBV7-2 and J is TRBJ1-4; TRBD1 is a possible D gene (5 bases). The V end lost 2 bases, the J end lost 8 bases, and 15 bases lay between the germline ends. Per the germline V gene, CDR1 is SGHTA and CDR2 is FQGNSA. The CDR3 extends over 15 amino acids. CDR3 amino acids: CASSLLGRGGEKLFF. In DNA form, the CDR3 reads TGTGCCAGCAGCTTATTGGGGCGAGGAGGGGAAAAACTGTTTTTT.

The rearrangement links TRBV28 to TRBJ1-3, with D tentatively TRBD1 (6 bases). Deletions cut 0 bases from V and 2 bases from J, with 14 bases between. CDR1 and CDR2 from the germline V gene are MDHEN and SYDVKM. This CDR3 has 17 residues. The CDR3 region is CASSLWGPGGTGNTIYF. The CDR3 DNA sequence: TGTGCCAGCAGTTTATGGGGCCCGGGGGGCACTGGAAACACCATATATTTT.

This clone showed up just once. The J gene is TRBJ2-7, the V gene TRBV5-1; no clear D gene. This CDR3 is built from 13 residues. V lost 3 bases, J lost 1 base, and 8 bases lay in between. CDR1 and CDR2 (germline): SGHRS, YFSETQ. The CDR3 bases are TGCGCCAGCAGCTCGACACTTTCCTACGAGCAGTACTTC. Residues: CASSSTLSYEQYF.

The rearrangement links TRBV2 to TRBJ2-2, with 9 nucleotides matching TRBD2. CDR1 and CDR2 from the germline V gene are SNHLY and FYNNEI. J gave up 6 bases and V 4 bases, and 9 bases lay outside the gene matches. The CDR3 runs 16 residues. For the CDR3, the DNA is TGTGCCAGCAGTGGATGGCGGGGGGGCCAGTCCGGGGAGCTGTTTTTT. Protein product: CASSGWRGGQSGELFF.

V usage is TRBV11-2 and J usage is TRBJ1-1; D is perhaps TRBD1 (6 bases). The CDR3 spans 14 residues. CDR1 SGHAT and CDR2 FQNNGV come from the germline V gene. Trimming took 5 bases from V and 5 from J, leaving 15 bases between them. The CDR3 region is CASSQTLRGTEAFF. For the CDR3, the DNA is TGTGCCAGCAGCCAAACTTTAAGGGGGACTGAAGCTTTCTTT.

The chain has TRBV4-2 and TRBJ2-7; D may be TRBD2 (5 bases). Germline V gene sequence: CDR1 LGHNA, CDR2 YNFKEQ. V lost 1 base, J lost 0 bases, and 13 bases lay in between. This CDR3 region has 16 residues. CDR3 amino acids: CASSQVGAVSSYEQYF. DNA for the CDR3: TGTGCCAGCAGCCAAGTGGGAGCAGTGAGCTCCTACGAGCAGTACTTC.

To note about this clone: Germline and junction disagree at one end, which may indicate a read error. The chain has TRBV5-6 and TRBJ2-5; TRBD2 matches at 12 bases. The V gene's germline CDR1 is SGHDT and CDR2 YYEEEE. The CDR3 has 17 residues. CDR3 amino acids: CASSLLSSGGDQETQYF. As DNA, the CDR3 is TGTGCCAGCAGCTTGCTCTCTAGCGGGGGGGACCAAGAGACTCAGTACTTC. The full variable domain, rest sourced from reference TRBV5-6 and TRBJ2-5, is DAGVTQSPTHLIKTRGQQVTLRCSPKSGHDTVSWYQQALGQGPQFIFQYYEEEERQRGNFPDRFSGHQFPNYSSELNVNALLLGDSALYLCASSLLSSGGDQETQYFGPGTRLLVL.